The next 20 T cell receptor beta chains were all read from a single sample in a study of cytomegalovirus exposure and HLA in healthy donors. The PCR used 60 Vbeta and 13 Jbeta primers. Produced via immunoSEQ multiplex PCR; TCRdb's table is partial and in-frame only. The table has roughly 170,000 clones, about 80% seen once. Sequences were obtained from PBMCs. Receptor source: a boy aged 5-17 years in good health and CMV-seronegative.

The genes are TRBV4-2 and TRBJ1-2; tentatively, D is TRBD1 (5 bases). Germline V gene lookup returns CDR1 LGHNA and CDR2 YNFKEQ. Deletions cut 0 bases from V and 8 bases from J, with 16 bases between. The CDR3 is 15 residues long. The CDR3 sequence: CASSQDLATAGGYTF. In DNA, the CDR3 is TGTGCCAGCAGCCAAGATCTGGCCACGGCAGGGGGCTACACCTTC.

This clone was detected once. The chain combines TRBV7-6 with TRBJ1-1; 7 nucleotides match TRBD1. From germline, CDR1 is SGHVS and CDR2 FNYEAQ. V was clipped by 0 bases and J by 1 base; unmatched bases: 2. CDR3 size: 15 residues. As DNA, the CDR3 is TGTGCCAGCAGCTTAGCTGGGACAGCGAACACTGAAGCTTTCTTT. This encodes CASSLAGTANTEAFF.

The V and J genes are TRBV5-1 and TRBJ1-5; D is uncertain. The CDR3 runs to 13 residues. Trimming stripped 0 bases from V and 7 bases from J, with 8 bases between. The germline V gene has CDR1 SGHRS and CDR2 YFSETQ. CDR3 sequence reads: CASSLDDTQPQHF. CDR3 nucleotides: TGCGCCAGCAGCTTGGACGATACACAGCCCCAGCATTTT.

The gene calls are TRBV30 and TRBJ1-1; TRBD1 is a possible D gene (5 bases). The germline gives CDR1 GTSNPN, CDR2 SVGIG (reference sequence). Trimming stripped 5 bases from V and 10 bases from J, with 20 bases between. This CDR3 comprises 13 residues. The CDR3: CAWDDWGGIGAFF. For the CDR3, the DNA is TGTGCCTGGGATGATTGGGGGGGAATCGGAGCTTTCTTT.

This clone was seen once. This chain joins TRBV27 and TRBJ2-7; 10 bases fit TRBD1. This CDR3 has 14 residues. In germline, CDR1 is MNHEY, CDR2 SMNVEV (reference sequence). Unmatched junction bases numbered 2, after V lost 5 bases and J lost 1 base. DNA of the CDR3: TGTGCCAGCAGTAGGACAGGGGGATCCTACGAGCAGTACTTC. This codes for CASSRTGGSYEQYF.

V is TRBV6-1 and J is TRBJ2-7; the D gene is possibly TRBD2 (5 bases). Germline V CDR1 and CDR2: MNHNS, SASEGT. Trimming stripped 8 bases from V and 1 base from J, with 18 bases between. This CDR3 has 15 amino acids. As DNA, the CDR3 is TGTGCCAGCGGGGAGTCGGGCAGAGGGTCCTACGAGCAGTACTTC. The encoded protein is CASGESGRGSYEQYF.

The chain employs TRBV27 and TRBJ1-2, with a weak D call TRBD1 (5 bases). Per germline, CDR1 MNHEY and CDR2 SMNVEV (reference sequence). V lost 3 bases, J lost 4 bases, and 15 bases lay in between. The CDR3 sequence is 15 residues long. CDR3 sequence reads: CASSLAGRWTYGYTF. The CDR3, as DNA: TGTGCCAGCAGTTTGGCGGGACGATGGACCTATGGCTACACCTTC.

The rearrangement uses TRBV6-4 and TRBJ2-3, with a possible D match to TRBD1 (5 bases). CDR1 is MRHNA, CDR2 SNTAGT, per germline. The CDR3 has 13 residues. V lost 4 bases to trimming and J lost 4 bases, with 9 bases between them. The DNA for the CDR3 is TGTGCCAGCAGTGCAGGGCCCTCAGATACGCAGTATTTT. Translation gives CASSAGPSDTQYF.

The chain's CDR3 is CASTTGSREKLFF. The CDR3 nucleotides read TGTGCCAGCACCACGGGGTCGAGGGAAAAACTGTTTTTT. The rearrangement uses TRBV6-6 and TRBJ1-4; no clear D gene. The CDR3 length is 13 residues. CDR1 and CDR2 from the germline V gene are MNHNY and SVGAGI (reference sequence). The V end was cut by 7 bases, the J end by 8 bases, with 14 bases between.

In this sample, this clone turned up once. The V and J genes are TRBV5-6 and TRBJ2-2; no firm D call. From germline, CDR1 is SGHDT and CDR2 YYEEEE. Trimming cost V 1 base and J 7 bases, with 5 bases left between them. CDR3 length equals 12 residues. As DNA, the CDR3 is TGTGCCAGCAGCTTGATTCGCGGGGAGCTGTTTTTT. This gives the protein CASSLIRGELFF. The whole variable domain, remainder taken from reference TRBV5-6 and TRBJ2-2, is DAGVTQSPTHLIKTRGQQVTLRCSPKSGHDTVSWYQQALGQGPQFIFQYYEEEERQRGNFPDRFSGHQFPNYSSELNVNALLLGDSALYLCASSLIRGELFFGEGSRLTVL.

The rearrangement joins TRBV5-5 to TRBJ1-1; D is uncertain. CDR3 length: 14 residues. The germline V gene encodes CDR1 SGHKS and CDR2 YYEKEE (reference sequence). Trimming removed 3 bases from V and 6 bases from J, with 15 bases in between. DNA for the CDR3: TGTGCCAGCAGCTCCCTACAAGGGAGGGCTGAAGCTTTCTTT. This sequence encodes CASSSLQGRAEAFF. The complete variable domain, with remaining parts taken from reference TRBV5-5 and TRBJ1-1, reads DAGVTQSPTHLIKTRGQQVTLRCSPISGHKSVSWYQQVLGQGPQFIFQYYEKEERGRGNFPDRFSARQFPNYSSELNVNALLLGDSALYLCASSSLQGRAEAFFGQGTRLTVV.

The CDR3 DNA sequence: TGTGCCAGCAGTGAGGAGGCAGGACCCTACGAGCAGTACTTC. Translation: CASSEEAGPYEQYF. The rearrangement links TRBV2 to TRBJ2-7, with D possibly matching TRBD2 (5 bases). V was trimmed by 3 bases and J by 2 bases, leaving 11 bases between them. The CDR3 is 14 residues long. CDR1 is SNHLY, CDR2 FYNNEI, per germline. Complete variable domain (other parts from reference TRBV2 and TRBJ2-7): EPEVTQTPSHQVTQMGQEVILRCVPISNHLYFYWYRQILGQKVEFLVSFYNNEISEKSEIFDDQFSVERPDGSNFTLKIRSTKLEDSAMYFCASSEEAGPYEQYFGPGTRLTVT.

The chain joins TRBV4-3 to TRBJ2-2; TRBD2 matches at 9 bases. The CDR3 is 17 amino acids. CDR1 is LGHNA and CDR2 is YSLEER in the germline V gene. V was pared by 1 base and J by 0 bases, with 3 bases of the junction left unmatched. The CDR3 sequence is CASSQGGRASNTGELFF. CDR3 nucleotides: TGCGCCAGCAGCCAAGGCGGGAGGGCCTCGAACACCGGGGAGCTGTTTTTT.

This rearrangement joins TRBV10-3 to TRBJ2-1; TRBD2 might be the D (6 bases). Germline V gene lookup returns CDR1 ENHRY and CDR2 SYGVKD. Trimming shortened V by 8 bases and J by 5 bases, and 19 bases separated the two germline ends. This CDR3 is built from 15 residues. The CDR3 coding sequence is TGTGCCATCGGCGATAGCGGACACCTAAACAATGAGCAGTTCTTC. Translating it yields CAIGDSGHLNNEQFF.

This chain links TRBV6-6 with TRBJ2-7, with 7 bases matching TRBD1. Germline V gives CDR1 MNHNY, CDR2 SVGAGI (reference sequence). CDR3 length equals 15 residues. J gave up 5 bases and V 0 bases, and 7 bases lay outside the gene matches. DNA for the CDR3: TGTGCCAGCAGTTACTCCCAATTCAGGGGGAACGAGCAGTACTTC. Protein: CASSYSQFRGNEQYF.

V usage is TRBV27 and J usage is TRBJ1-6, with a tentative D call TRBD1 (5 bases). The CDR3 spans 14 residues. The germline gives CDR1 MNHEY, CDR2 SMNVEV (reference sequence). V was cut by 3 bases and J by 10 bases, with 13 bases left in between. Here the CDR3 reads CASSFLAGYSPLHF. The CDR3 nucleotides read TGTGCCAGCAGTTTTCTGGCAGGGTACTCACCCCTCCACTTT.

J is TRBJ1-3 and V is TRBV10-3, with TRBD1 matching over 7 bases. V was pared by 6 bases and J by 8 bases, with 10 bases of the junction left unmatched. The CDR3 has 14 residues. Looked up from germline, CDR1 is ENHRY and CDR2 is SYGVKD. Here the CDR3 DNA reads TGTGCCATCAGCTATCAGGGGGAATTAGACACCATATATTTT. Encoded protein: CAISYQGELDTIYF.

This clone showed up just once. For the CDR3, the DNA is TGTGCCAGCAGCTTAGAGGTTGCGGGCACAGATACGCAGTATTTT. Its protein is CASSLEVAGTDTQYF. The chain combines TRBV11-3 with TRBJ2-3; D is unclear. CDR3 length: 15 amino acids. With 0 bases removed from V and 1 base from J, the gap between germline ends came to 8 bases. Germline V gene lookup returns CDR1 SGHNT and CDR2 YENEEA.

The table lists this clone with a few counts. The chain carries TRBV5-1 and TRBJ1-4, with a possible D match to TRBD1 (6 bases). V lost 4 bases and J 6 bases, leaving 19 bases between the germline ends. CDR3 size: 16 residues. Germline CDR1 is SGHRS and CDR2 is YFSETQ. CDR3 sequence: CASSPLGPAGDEKLFF. In DNA form, the CDR3 reads TGCGCCAGCAGCCCGCTGGGCCCGGCAGGGGATGAAAAACTGTTTTTT. The complete variable domain, with remaining parts taken from reference TRBV5-1 and TRBJ1-4, reads KAGVTQTPRYLIKTRGQQVTLSCSPISGHRSVSWYQQTPGQGLQFLFEYFSETQRNKGNFPGRFSGRQFSNSRSEMNVSTLELGDSALYLCASSPLGPAGDEKLFFGSGTQLSVL.

This chain uses TRBV4-3 with TRBJ2-2; no definite D call. Germline V gives CDR1 LGHNA, CDR2 YSLEER. The CDR3 extends over 16 amino acids. The V end was cut by 0 bases, the J end by 3 bases, with 11 bases between. The CDR3 region is CASSQDLVGYTGELFF. The CDR3 region has the DNA TGCGCCAGCAGCCAAGATCTAGTTGGATACACCGGGGAGCTGTTTTTT.